Listed below are T cell receptor beta chains from one sample, sequenced in a study of shared clonotypes between healthy human individuals. TCRdb's table, derived via immunoSEQ multiplex PCR, lists solely in-frame clones and lacks some. Of 1,100,000 or so clones in the sample, roughly 74% were seen once. Material: memory CD4+ T cells from PBMCs. These receptors all stem from a man aged 18-30 years in good health. Some clones in this sample may be carry-over from other donors' samples. Both conserved end residues are trimmed from each CDR3. The order of the fields is V gene, clone size, J gene, CDR3 protein. Size is omitted from some rows. Given values are once, few, many or a class for expanded clones.

V: TRBV6-1; size: -; J: TRBJ2-3; CDR3: ASSEAPQAGGPDTQY
V: TRBV2; size: -; J: TRBJ2-5; CDR3: ASSEGPGLAGGETQY
V: TRBV30; size: -; J: TRBJ2-2; CDR3: AWSAQTTGELF
V: TRBV28; size: -; J: TRBJ2-2; CDR3: ASSSGYYTGELF
V: TRBV5-4; size: -; J: TRBJ1-1; CDR3: ASSFAGGTEAF
V: TRBV7-9; size: -; J: TRBJ2-1; CDR3: ASSLALTEFRDNEQF
V: TRBV14; size: many; J: TRBJ2-7; CDR3: ASSQELLGPGLAGRRTYEQY
V: TRBV29-1; size: -; J: TRBJ2-7; CDR3: SVQIPGQGHEQY
V: TRBV7-9; size: -; J: TRBJ2-7; CDR3: ASSFRVSYEQY
V: TRBV11-2; size: -; J: TRBJ1-4; CDR3: ASSLGRRGGEKLF
V: TRBV4-2; size: -; J: TRBJ2-3; CDR3: ASSQGEFADTQY
V: TRBV19; size: -; J: TRBJ1-1; CDR3: ASSTHRGDTEAF
V: TRBV30; size: -; J: TRBJ1-2; CDR3: AWSVSTGSRYYGYT
V: TRBV5-6; size: -; J: TRBJ1-2; CDR3: ASSLGQGLQGYT
V: TRBV6-6; size: -; J: TRBJ1-5; CDR3: ASSQGRNQPQH
V: TRBV28; size: -; J: TRBJ1-5; CDR3: ASSPRDGFQPQH
V: TRBV11-2; size: -; J: TRBJ2-1; CDR3: ASRPLERESYNEQF
V: TRBV5-1; size: -; J: TRBJ2-5; CDR3: ASSLPPTETQY
V: TRBV2; size: -; J: TRBJ2-2; CDR3: ASSSSLGQPNTGELF
V: TRBV2; size: -; J: TRBJ2-3; CDR3: ASSYSLTDTQY
V: TRBV9; size: -; J: TRBJ1-2; CDR3: ASSVDGRAVIGYT
V: TRBV10-1; size: -; J: TRBJ2-3; CDR3: ASSQRVDTDTQY
V: TRBV9; size: -; J: TRBJ2-3; CDR3: ASSPPHRTDTQY
V: TRBV7-3; size: -; J: TRBJ2-3; CDR3: ASSPGTNTDTQY
V: TRBV30; size: -; J: TRBJ1-5; CDR3: AWSVLEDDQPQH
V: TRBV28; size: -; J: TRBJ2-3; CDR3: ASSLAGASTDTQY
V: TRBV7-6; size: once; J: TRBJ2-7; CDR3: ASSLDRGNYEQY
V: TRBV5-6; size: -; J: TRBJ2-4; CDR3: ASSPGLRGNIQY
V: TRBV11-3; size: -; J: TRBJ1-1; CDR3: ASSSQGNTEAF
V: TRBV6-5; size: few; J: TRBJ1-4; CDR3: ASSYLGFNEKLF
V: TRBV28; size: -; J: TRBJ1-5; CDR3: ASSFPVLQPQH
V: TRBV19; size: -; J: TRBJ2-5; CDR3: ASSRQGLMGTQY
V: TRBV4-3; size: -; J: TRBJ2-4; CDR3: ASSQEAGETNIQY
V: TRBV4-3; size: few; J: TRBJ1-1; CDR3: ASSQNRENTEAF
V: TRBV11-2; size: -; J: TRBJ1-4; CDR3: ASSFGTGALLTNEKLF
V: TRBV11-2; size: -; J: TRBJ2-1; CDR3: ASSLPAGTSGGNEQF
V: TRBV28; size: -; J: TRBJ1-2; CDR3: ASSLARYGYT
V: TRBV5-4; size: -; J: TRBJ2-2; CDR3: ASSRRTGETGELF
V: TRBV7-3; size: -; J: TRBJ2-1; CDR3: ASSLYGGRTSSYNEQF
V: TRBV27; size: -; J: TRBJ2-7; CDR3: ASSLSLDEQY
V: TRBV4-2; size: -; J: TRBJ2-7; CDR3: ASSPATATTYEQY
V: TRBV5-1; size: -; J: TRBJ2-7; CDR3: ASSLEGPPEQY
V: TRBV5-1; size: once; J: TRBJ2-3; CDR3: ASSLEALHSTDTQY
V: TRBV5-4; size: -; J: TRBJ2-7; CDR3: ASSSSGTGTYEQY
V: TRBV5-1; size: -; J: TRBJ2-3; CDR3: ASSLGTRDTQY
V: TRBV18; size: -; J: TRBJ1-5; CDR3: ASSPGMSGVQPQH
V: TRBV28; size: few; J: TRBJ1-2; CDR3: ASSFGRISGYT
V: TRBV6-5; size: -; J: TRBJ2-3; CDR3: ASSYAASVSTDTQY
V: TRBV20-1; size: -; J: TRBJ2-7; CDR3: SAPRGNEQY
V: TRBV5-4; size: few; J: TRBJ2-7; CDR3: ASSLDRLYEQY